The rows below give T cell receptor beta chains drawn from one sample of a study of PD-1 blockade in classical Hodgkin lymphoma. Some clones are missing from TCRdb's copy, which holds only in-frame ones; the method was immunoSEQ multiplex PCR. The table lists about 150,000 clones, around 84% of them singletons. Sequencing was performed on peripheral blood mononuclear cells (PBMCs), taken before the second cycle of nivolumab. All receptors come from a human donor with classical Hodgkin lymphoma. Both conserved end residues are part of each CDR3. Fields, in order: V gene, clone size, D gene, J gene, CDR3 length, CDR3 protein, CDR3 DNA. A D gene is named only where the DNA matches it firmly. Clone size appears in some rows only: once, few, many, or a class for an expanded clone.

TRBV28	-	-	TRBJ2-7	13	CASSLTQGNEQYF	TGTGCCAGCAGCCTAACTCAGGGGAACGAGCAGTACTTC
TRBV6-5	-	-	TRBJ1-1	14	CASSFLAKGTEAFF	TGTGCCAGCAGTTTCCTGGCTAAGGGGACTGAAGCTTTCTTT
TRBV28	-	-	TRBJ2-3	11	CASSFLDTQYF	TGTGCCAGCAGTTTCCTCGATACGCAGTATTTT
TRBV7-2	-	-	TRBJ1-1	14	CASSLLGPDTEAFF	TGTGCCAGCAGCTTACTAGGTCCGGACACTGAAGCTTTCTTT
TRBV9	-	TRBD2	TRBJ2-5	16	CASSVGVAGVQETQYF	TGTGCCAGCAGCGTAGGGGTAGCGGGGGTTCAAGAGACCCAGTACTTC
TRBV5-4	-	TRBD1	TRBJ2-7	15	CASSLEQGAHYEQYF	TGTGCCAGCAGCTTAGAACAGGGGGCGCATTACGAGCAGTACTTC
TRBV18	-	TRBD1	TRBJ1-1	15	CASSPYTGESTEAFF	TGTGCCAGCTCACCATACACAGGGGAGAGCACTGAAGCTTTCTTT
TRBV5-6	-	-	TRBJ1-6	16	CASSFRASSYNSPLHF	TGTGCCAGCAGCTTTCGCGCGAGCTCCTATAATTCACCCCTCCACTTT
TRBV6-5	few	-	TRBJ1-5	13	CASSYSMYQPQHF	TGTGCCAGCAGTTACTCGATGTATCAGCCCCAGCATTTT
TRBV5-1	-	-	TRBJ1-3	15	CASSLEGRAGNTIYF	TGCGCCAGCAGCTTGGAGGGGAGGGCTGGAAACACCATATATTTT